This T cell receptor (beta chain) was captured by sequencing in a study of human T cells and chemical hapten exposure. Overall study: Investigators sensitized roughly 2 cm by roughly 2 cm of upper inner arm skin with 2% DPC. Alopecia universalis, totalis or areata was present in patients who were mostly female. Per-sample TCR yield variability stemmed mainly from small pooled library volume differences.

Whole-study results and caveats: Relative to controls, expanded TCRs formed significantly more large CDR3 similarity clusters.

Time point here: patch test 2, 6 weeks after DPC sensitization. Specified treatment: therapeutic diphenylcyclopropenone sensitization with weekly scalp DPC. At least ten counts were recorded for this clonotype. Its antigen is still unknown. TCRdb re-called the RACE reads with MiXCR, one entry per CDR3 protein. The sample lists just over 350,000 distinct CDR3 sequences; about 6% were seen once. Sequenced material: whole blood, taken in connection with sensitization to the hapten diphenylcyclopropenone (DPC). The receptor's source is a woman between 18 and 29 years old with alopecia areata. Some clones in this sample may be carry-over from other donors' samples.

This CDR3 reads CSARDGGGTNYGYTF. CDR3 DNA sequence: TGCAGTGCTAGAGACGGAGGCGGAACTAACTATGGCTACACCTTC. The rearrangement uses TRBV20-1 and TRBJ1-2; D gene uncertain. The CDR3 has 15 residues. Per the germline V gene, CDR1 is DFQATT and CDR2 is SNEGSKA (reference sequence). V was shortened by 0 bases and J by 0 bases, with 11 bases between the two germline ends.